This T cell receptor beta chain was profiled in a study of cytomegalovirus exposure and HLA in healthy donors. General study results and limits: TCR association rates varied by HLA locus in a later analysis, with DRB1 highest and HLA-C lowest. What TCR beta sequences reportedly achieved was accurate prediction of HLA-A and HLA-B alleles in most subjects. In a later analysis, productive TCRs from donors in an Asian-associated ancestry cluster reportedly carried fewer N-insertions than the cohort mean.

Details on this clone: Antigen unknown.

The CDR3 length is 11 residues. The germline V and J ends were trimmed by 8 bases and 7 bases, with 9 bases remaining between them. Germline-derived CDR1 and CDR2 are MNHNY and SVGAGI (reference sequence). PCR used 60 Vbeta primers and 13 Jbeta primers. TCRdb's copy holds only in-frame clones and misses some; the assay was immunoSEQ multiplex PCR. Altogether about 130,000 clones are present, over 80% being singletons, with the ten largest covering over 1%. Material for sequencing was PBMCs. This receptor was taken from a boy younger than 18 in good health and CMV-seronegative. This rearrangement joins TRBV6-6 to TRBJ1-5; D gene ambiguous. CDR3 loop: CASEAQQPQHF. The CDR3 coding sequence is TGTGCCAGCGAGGCGCAACAGCCCCAGCATTTT.